The clone carrying this T cell receptor (beta chain) came up a few times. Its antigen is not identified. The PCR was carried out with 60 Vbeta primers and 13 Jbeta primers. Clones were read by immunoSEQ multiplex PCR, and TCRdb kept only the in-frame ones, dropping some. The data contain some 130,000 clones, 66% of them singletons. The CDR3 sequence is 16 residues long. Germline values: CDR1 KGHSH, CDR2 LQKENI. J gave up 2 bases and V 3 bases, and 5 bases lay outside the gene matches. These data belong to a study of cytomegalovirus exposure and HLA in healthy donors. Donors consisted of healthy bone marrow donors. Study conclusions and caveats: Reports indicate that TCR beta sequences accurately predicted the HLA-A and HLA-B alleles of most subjects. Previous analysis showed most TCR beta V segments were productive about 87% or about 30% of the time. Donors were assumed by presence/absence analyses to have roughly uniform sequencing depth.

This TCR derives from a human donor in good health. This chain connects TRBV18 to TRBJ2-1; 9 bases match TRBD1. The sequenced material came from PBMCs. CDR3 DNA sequence: TGTGCCAGCTCACCCCCCGGGACAGGGCCCTACAATGAGCAGTTCTTC. Protein: CASSPPGTGPYNEQFF.